The subject of this entry is one T cell receptor beta chain. Antigen unknown. Assay runs were performed at deep level. Some clones are missing from TCRdb's copy, which holds only in-frame ones; the method was immunoSEQ multiplex PCR. The sample holds some 2,000,000 clones, almost 96% seen once. The data originate from a study of shared clonotypes between healthy human individuals. Overall study: For every donor, three CD4 naive, three CD4 memory, two CD8 naive and one CD8 memory plates were used. Notes on the study in general: The study sampled only blood, and tissue repertoires likely differ.

Specimen: naive CD4+ T cells sorted from blood. Noted subset: CD45RA+ positively selected. The sequence was obtained from a man aged 18 to 29 in good health.

The CDR3 nucleotides read TGCGCCAGCAGCGGGACAGGCCGGGGGTATGGCTACACCTTC. Protein sequence: CASSGTGRGYGYTF. The chain uses TRBV5-1 and TRBJ1-2, with 8 bases that match TRBD1. The CDR3 spans 14 residues. CDR1 and CDR2 from the germline V gene are SGHRS and YFSETQ. With 4 bases clipped from V and 5 bases from J, the junction kept 7 bases outside the gene matches.